The text below deals with one T cell receptor beta chain. Its antigen remains unidentified. The sample belongs to a study of CD8+CD57+ T cells in acquired aplastic anemia. Points from the study as a whole: Patients and controls shared twenty-nine CD8+ CDR3 sequences, which appeared highly expressed in patients and within their immunodominant clones.

Patients included in sequencing had previously demonstrated CD8+CD57+ cell expansion by flow cytometry. By the time of blood sampling, patients had still received no therapy. Profiling of TCR beta VDJ combinations and CDR3 sequences used genomic DNA as template. Each CDR3 protein gets one entry after TCRdb re-called the reads with MiXCR. The sample yields 150,000 to 180,000 distinct CDR3 sequences, roughly 49% seen once. Looked up from germline, CDR1 is LNHDA and CDR2 is SQIVND (reference sequence). This CDR3 has 14 amino acids. Trimming removed 9 bases at V and 10 bases at J, with 19 bases between. Material: sorted CD4+, CD8+, or CD8+CD57+ T cells (not recorded which) from PBMCs. The TCR comes from a human donor with aplastic anemia. The chain links TRBV19 to TRBJ1-6; no clear D gene. The CDR3 coding sequence is TGTGCCAGCAGGACGTTCGAACCCTCCTCACCCCTCCACTTT. It is translated as CASRTFEPSSPLHF.